This T cell receptor (beta chain) emerged from a study of T cell responses to AZD1222 COVID-19 vaccine. Comments on this clone: The target antigen is unknown.

Assay: immunoSEQ multiplex PCR; the TCRdb copy retains only in-frame clones and omits some. This sample has 75,000 to 100,000 clones, with around 89% found just once. Study-wide findings and caveats: The study sampled repertoires only after the peak T cell response. Nearly half of unique spike-specific TCRs reportedly avoided B.1.351 and B.1.1.7 mutated regions. Clonal diversity was possibly underestimated; the donors were predominantly white British and more often female. Along spike, vaccine-associated CD4 TCRs were found throughout, with dominance at 160-218 and 743-854.

The clonotype originates from an adult in good health. The sample in question was peripheral blood, obtained on day 0 of AZD1222 vaccination.

CDR3 nucleotide sequence: TGTGCCAGTAGAGGTCAGGGACAGGGATACGAGCAGTACTTC. This translates into CASRGQGQGYEQYF. This chain links TRBV19 with TRBJ2-7; 9 nucleotides line up with TRBD1. The V gene end was trimmed by 6 bases and the J gene end by 4 bases; junction bases not matched to a gene: 7. The CDR3 extends over 14 amino acids. Germline V gene sequence: CDR1 LNHDA, CDR2 SQIVND (reference sequence).